The T cell receptor beta chain under discussion was sequenced for a study of T cells in Graves' hyperthyroidism and ophthalmopathy. Study observations and caveats: Among clonotypes expanded in thyroid above 0.001, most were also found in blood.

This clonotype has more than one count but fewer than ten. Its antigen is unidentified. Between the trimmed V and J ends, which lost 1 base and 5 bases, there was a span of 15 bases. Germline CDR1 and CDR2: SEHNR and FQNEAQ (reference sequence). The CDR3 sequence is 15 residues long. The source material, RNA transcripts, was used to amplify TCR beta CDR3 regions. HTBI primers were the set used in a first-round RT-PCR of the TCR CDR3. TCRdb re-analysed the multiplex PCR reads in MiXCR, keeping a single row per CDR3 protein. This sample has around 340,000 distinct CDR3 sequences, with about 14% found just once. Disease duration under 2 months; hyperthyroidism patients were aged 18 to 65. Clinicians diagnosed patients from clinical symptoms, serum thyroxine and TRAb, thyroid ultrasound and orbital computed tomography.

V and J are TRBV7-9 and TRBJ2-7; D may be TRBD1 (5 bases). Sequenced sample: blood. The TCR comes from a woman aged 25 to 39 with Graves' hyperthyroidism. This CDR3 reads CASSLGTQESHEQYF. CDR3 nucleotides: TGTGCCAGCAGCTTAGGGACACAGGAGAGTCACGAGCAGTACTTC. Filled out from reference TRBV7-9 and TRBJ2-7, the complete variable domain reads DTGVSQNPRHKITKRGQNVTFRCDPISEHNRLYWYRQTLGQGPEFLTYFQNEAQLEKSRLLSDRFSAERPKGSFSTLEIQRTEQGDSAMYLCASSLGTQESHEQYFGPGTRLTVT.